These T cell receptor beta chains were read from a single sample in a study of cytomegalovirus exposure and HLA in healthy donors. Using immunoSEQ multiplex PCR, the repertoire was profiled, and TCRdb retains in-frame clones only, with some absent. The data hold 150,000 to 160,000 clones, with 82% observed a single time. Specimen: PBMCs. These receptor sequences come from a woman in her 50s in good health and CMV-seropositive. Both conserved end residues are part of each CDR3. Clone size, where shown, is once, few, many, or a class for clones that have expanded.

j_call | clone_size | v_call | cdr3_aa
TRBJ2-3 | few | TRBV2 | CASSERVIAGSTDTQYF
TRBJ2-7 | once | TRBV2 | CASSGRVPYEQSF
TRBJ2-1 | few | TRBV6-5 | CASSPVFGGYNEQFF
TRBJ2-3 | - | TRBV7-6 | CASSRGFTQYF
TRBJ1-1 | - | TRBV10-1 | CASSESTKGAEAFF
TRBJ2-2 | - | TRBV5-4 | CASSLAAGELFF
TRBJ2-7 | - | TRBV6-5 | CASSYYGTYFYEQYF
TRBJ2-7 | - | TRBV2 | CASSDVSPYEQYF
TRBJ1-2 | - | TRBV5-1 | CASSPLSGHLDGYTF
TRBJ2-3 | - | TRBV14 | CASSQVRGYTDTQYF
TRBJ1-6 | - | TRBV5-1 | CASSLAQTNSPLHF
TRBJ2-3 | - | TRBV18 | CASSPRPDREPDTQYF
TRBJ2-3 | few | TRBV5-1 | CASSKGEDTQYF
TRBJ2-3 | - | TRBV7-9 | CASSFGSTDTQYF
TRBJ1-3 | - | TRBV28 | CASTITGDAKNYVNTIYF
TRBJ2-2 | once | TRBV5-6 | CASSLNREGSGELFF
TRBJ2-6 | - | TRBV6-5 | CASSLTTGANVLTF
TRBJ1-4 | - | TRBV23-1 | CASSLNEKLFF
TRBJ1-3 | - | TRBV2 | CASSWDSGNTIYF
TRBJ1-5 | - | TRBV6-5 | CASSENRDQPQHF
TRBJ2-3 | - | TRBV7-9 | CSSGGRGDTQYF
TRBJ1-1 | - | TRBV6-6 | CASILQENTEAFF
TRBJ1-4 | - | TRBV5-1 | CASSTGQGLVGGEKLFF
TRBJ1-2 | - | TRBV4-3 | CASSQGQNYGYTF
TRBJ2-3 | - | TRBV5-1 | CASSKLAGVRGDTQYF
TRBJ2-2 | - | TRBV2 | CASEGVANTGELFF
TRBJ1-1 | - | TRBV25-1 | CASTRGTGNTEAFF
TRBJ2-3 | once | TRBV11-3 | CASSRTGRADTQYF
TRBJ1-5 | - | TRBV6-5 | CASSYAGGGQPQHF
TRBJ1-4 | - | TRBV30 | CAWSASGTVNEKLFF
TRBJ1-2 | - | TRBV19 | CASSIISAGAPGYTF
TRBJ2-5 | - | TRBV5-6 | CASTYRGLAAMGEETQYF
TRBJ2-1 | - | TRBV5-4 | CASSLDSGGAREQFF
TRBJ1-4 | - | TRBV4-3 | CASSLGATTNEKLFF
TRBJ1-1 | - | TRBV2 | CASRETGKRNTEAFF
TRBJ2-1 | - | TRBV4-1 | CASSLLAGSYNEQFF